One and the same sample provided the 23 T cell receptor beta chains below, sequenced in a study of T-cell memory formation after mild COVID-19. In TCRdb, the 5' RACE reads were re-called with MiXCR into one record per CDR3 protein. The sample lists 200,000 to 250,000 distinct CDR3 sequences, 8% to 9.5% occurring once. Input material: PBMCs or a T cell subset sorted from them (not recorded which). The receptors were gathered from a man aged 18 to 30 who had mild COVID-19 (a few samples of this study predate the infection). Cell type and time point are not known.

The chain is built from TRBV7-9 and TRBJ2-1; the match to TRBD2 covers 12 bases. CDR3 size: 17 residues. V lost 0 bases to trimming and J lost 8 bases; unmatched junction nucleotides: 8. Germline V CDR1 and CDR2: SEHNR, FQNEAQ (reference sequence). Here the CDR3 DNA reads TGTGCCAGCAGCTTAGCGTTGAAACTAGCGGGGGGCGATGAGCAGTTCTTC. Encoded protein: CASSLALKLAGGDEQFF.

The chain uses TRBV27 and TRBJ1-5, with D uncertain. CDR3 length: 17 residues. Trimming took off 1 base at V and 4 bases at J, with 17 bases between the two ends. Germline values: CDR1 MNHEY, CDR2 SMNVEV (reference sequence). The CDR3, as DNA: TGTGCCAGCAGTTTATGGGGTGGATGGGAGGGAAATCAGCCCCAGCATTTT. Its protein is CASSLWGGWEGNQPQHF.

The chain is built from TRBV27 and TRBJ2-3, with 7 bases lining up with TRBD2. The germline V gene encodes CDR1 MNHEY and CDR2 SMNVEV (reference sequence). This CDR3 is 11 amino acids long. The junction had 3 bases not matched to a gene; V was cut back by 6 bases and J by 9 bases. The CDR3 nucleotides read TGTGCCAGCAGGATTAGCGGGACGCAGTATTTT. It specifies CASRISGTQYF.

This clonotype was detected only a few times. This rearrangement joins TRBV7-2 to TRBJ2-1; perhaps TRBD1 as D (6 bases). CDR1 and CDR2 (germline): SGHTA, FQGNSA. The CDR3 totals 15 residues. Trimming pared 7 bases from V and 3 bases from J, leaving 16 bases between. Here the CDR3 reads CASTIPRGFYNEQFF. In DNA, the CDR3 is TGTGCCAGCACCATCCCAAGGGGGTTCTACAATGAGCAGTTCTTC.

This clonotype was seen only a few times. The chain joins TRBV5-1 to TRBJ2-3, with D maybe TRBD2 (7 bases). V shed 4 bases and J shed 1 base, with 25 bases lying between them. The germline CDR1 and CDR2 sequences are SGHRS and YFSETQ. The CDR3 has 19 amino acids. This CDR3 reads CASSLPGTRSGVGTDTQYF. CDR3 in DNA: TGCGCCAGCAGCCTCCCTGGGACACGGAGCGGGGTTGGCACAGATACGCAGTATTTT.

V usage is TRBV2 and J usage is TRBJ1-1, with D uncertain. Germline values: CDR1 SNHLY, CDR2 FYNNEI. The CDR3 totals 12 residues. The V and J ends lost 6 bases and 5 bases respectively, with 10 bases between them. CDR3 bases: TGTGCCAGCAGACCCTTCGGTACTGAAGCTTTCTTT. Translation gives CASRPFGTEAFF.

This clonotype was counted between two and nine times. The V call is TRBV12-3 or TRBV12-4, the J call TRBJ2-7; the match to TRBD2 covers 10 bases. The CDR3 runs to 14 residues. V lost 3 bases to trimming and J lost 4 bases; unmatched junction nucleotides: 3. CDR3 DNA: TGTGCCAGCAGTTTGACTAGCGGGCAATACGAGCAGTACTTC. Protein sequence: CASSLTSGQYEQYF.

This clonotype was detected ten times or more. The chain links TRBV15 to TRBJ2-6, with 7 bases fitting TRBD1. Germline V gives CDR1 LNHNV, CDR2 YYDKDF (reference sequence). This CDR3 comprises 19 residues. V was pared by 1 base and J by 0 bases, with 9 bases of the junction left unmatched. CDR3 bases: TGTGCCACCAGCAGAGCCCGGGACAGATTCTTCTCTGGGGCCAACGTCCTGACTTTC. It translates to CATSRARDRFFSGANVLTF.

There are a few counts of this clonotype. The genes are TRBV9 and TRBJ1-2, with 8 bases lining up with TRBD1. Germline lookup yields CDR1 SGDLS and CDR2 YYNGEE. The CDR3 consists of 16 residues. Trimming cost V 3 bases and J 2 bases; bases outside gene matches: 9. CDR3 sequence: CASSADSRDRNYGYTF. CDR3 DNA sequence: TGTGCCAGCAGCGCCGACTCCCGGGACAGGAACTATGGCTACACCTTC.

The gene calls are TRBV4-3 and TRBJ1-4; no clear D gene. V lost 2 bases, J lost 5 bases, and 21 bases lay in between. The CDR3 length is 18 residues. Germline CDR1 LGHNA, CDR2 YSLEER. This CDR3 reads CASSQLVTRENGNEKLFF. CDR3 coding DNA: TGCGCCAGCAGCCAATTAGTGACGAGGGAAAATGGCAATGAAAAACTGTTTTTT.

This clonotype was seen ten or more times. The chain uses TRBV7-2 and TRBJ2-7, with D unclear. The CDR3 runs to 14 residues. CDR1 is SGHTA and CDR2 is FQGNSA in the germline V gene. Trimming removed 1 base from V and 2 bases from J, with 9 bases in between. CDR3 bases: TGTGCCAGCAGCTTAGTCAATGGACCCTACGAGCAGTACGTC. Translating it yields CASSLVNGPYEQYV.

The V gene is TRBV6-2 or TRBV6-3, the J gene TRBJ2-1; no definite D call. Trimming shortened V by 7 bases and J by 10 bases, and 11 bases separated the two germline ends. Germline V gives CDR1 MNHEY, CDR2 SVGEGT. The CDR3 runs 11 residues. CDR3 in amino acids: CASKHSLEQFF. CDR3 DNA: TGTGCCAGCAAGCATAGTCTGGAGCAGTTCTTC.

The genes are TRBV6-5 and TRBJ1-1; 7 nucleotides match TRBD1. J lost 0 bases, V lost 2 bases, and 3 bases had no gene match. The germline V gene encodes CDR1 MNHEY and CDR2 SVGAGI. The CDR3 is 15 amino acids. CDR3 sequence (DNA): TGTGCCAGCAGTTACGTGGGACAGATGAACACTGAAGCTTTCTTT. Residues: CASSYVGQMNTEAFF.

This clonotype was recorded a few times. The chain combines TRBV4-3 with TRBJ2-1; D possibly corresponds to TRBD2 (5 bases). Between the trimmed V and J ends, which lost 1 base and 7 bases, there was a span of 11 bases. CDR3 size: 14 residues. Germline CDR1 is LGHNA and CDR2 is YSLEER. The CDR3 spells CASSQVIAWNEQFF. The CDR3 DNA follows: TGCGCCAGCAGCCAAGTTATAGCGTGGAATGAGCAGTTCTTC.

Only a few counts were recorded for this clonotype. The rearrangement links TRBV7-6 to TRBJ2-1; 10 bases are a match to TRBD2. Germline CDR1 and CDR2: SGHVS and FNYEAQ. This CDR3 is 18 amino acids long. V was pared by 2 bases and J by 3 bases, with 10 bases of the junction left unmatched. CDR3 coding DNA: TGTGCCAGCAGCTTATCCAGCGGGGGGGCCAACGACTACAATGAGCAGTTCTTC. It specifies CASSLSSGGANDYNEQFF.

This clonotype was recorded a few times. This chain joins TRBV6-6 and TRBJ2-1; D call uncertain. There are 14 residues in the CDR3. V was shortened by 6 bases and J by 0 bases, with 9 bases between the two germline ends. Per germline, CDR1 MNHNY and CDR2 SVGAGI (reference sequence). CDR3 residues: CASSETSSYNEQFF. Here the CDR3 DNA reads TGTGCCAGCAGCGAAACAAGCTCCTACAATGAGCAGTTCTTC.

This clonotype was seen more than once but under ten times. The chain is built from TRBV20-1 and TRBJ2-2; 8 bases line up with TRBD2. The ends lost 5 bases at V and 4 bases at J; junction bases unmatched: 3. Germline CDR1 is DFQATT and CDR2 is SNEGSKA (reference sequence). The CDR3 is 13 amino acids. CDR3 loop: CSASGTSTGELFF. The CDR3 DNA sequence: TGCAGTGCTTCCGGGACTAGCACCGGGGAGCTGTTTTTT.

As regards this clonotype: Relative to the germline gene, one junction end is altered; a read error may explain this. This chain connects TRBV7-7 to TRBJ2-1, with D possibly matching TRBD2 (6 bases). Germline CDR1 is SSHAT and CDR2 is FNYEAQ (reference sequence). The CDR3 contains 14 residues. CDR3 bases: TGTGCTAGCAGCGAGCGGCGGGATTACAATGAGCAGTTCTTC. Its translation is CASSERRDYNEQFF.

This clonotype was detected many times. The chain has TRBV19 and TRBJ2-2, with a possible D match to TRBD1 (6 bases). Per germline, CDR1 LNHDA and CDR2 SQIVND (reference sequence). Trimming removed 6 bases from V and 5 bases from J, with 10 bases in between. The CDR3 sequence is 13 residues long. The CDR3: CASRSGATGELFF. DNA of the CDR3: TGTGCCAGTAGGTCAGGGGCGACCGGGGAGCTGTTTTTT.

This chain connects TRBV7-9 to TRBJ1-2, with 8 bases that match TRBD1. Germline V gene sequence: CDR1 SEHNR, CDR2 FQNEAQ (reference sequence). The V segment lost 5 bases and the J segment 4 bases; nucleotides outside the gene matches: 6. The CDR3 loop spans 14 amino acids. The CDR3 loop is CASSQTGVSYGYTF. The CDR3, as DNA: TGTGCCAGCAGCCAGACAGGGGTTAGCTATGGCTACACCTTC.

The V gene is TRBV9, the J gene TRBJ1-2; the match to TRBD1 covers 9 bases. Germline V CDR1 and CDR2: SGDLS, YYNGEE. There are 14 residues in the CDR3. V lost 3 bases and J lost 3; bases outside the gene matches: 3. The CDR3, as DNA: TGTGCCAGCAGCGGGGGACAGGGCTACTATGGCTACACCTTC. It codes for CASSGGQGYYGYTF.

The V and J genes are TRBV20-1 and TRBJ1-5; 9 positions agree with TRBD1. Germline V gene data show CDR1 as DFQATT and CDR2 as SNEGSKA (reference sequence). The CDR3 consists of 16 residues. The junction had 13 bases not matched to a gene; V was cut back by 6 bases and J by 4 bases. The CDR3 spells CSAGLFGTGPNQPQHF. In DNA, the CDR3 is TGCAGTGCCGGCTTGTTCGGGACAGGGCCAAATCAGCCCCAGCATTTT.

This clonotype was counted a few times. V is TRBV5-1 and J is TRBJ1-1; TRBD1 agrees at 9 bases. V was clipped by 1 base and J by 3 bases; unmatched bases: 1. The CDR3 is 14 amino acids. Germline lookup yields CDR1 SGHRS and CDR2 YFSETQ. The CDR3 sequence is CASSLWDRDTEAFF. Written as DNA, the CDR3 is TGCGCCAGCAGCTTGTGGGACAGGGACACTGAAGCTTTCTTT.